This T cell receptor beta chain was identified during a study of regulatory T cells in long-lasting Graves disease. The CDR3 has 15 amino acids. The germline CDR1 and CDR2 sequences are DFQATT and SNEGSKA (reference sequence). As to this clonotype: A much larger clone sits a single nucleotide away, making a read error possible.

Assembly of TCR beta libraries relied on iRepertoire HTBI primers together with Arm-PCR of CDR3 regions. TCRdb reanalysed the multiplex PCR reads using MiXCR and keeps one entry per CDR3 protein. The top ten hold roughly a tenth of the sample, which has some 410,000 distinct CDR3 sequences, about a sixth seen once. Indicated time point: newly diagnosed GD, antithyroid drugs for less than 3 months. PBMC-derived RNA was used for the TCR library. This sample was also put to use in a study of T cells in Graves' hyperthyroidism and ophthalmopathy.

This receptor was taken from a woman aged 30 to 39 with Graves disease. This specimen consisted of peripheral blood mononuclear cells (PBMCs), obtained at new diagnosis, from a patient treated with antithyroid drugs. The V call is TRBV20-1, the J call TRBJ2-7; TRBD2 matches 7 bases. In nucleotides, the CDR3 is TGCAGTGCTAGTCTTTACGGCGGGAGAAACAACGAGCGGTACTTC. This encodes CSASLYGGRNNERYF.